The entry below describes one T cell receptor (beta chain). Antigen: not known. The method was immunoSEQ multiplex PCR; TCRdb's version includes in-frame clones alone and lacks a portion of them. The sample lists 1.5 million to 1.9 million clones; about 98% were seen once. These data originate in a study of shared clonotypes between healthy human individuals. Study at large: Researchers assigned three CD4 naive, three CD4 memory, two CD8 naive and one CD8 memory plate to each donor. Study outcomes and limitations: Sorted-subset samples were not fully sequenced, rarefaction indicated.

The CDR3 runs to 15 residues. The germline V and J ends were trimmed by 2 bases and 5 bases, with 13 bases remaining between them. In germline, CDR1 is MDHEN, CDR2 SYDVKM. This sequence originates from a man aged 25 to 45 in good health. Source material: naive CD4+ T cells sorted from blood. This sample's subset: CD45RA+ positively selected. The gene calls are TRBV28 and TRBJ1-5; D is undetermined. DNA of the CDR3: TGTGCCAGCAGTTTAGAAGTGACTAGGCATCAGCCCCAGCATTTT. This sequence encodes CASSLEVTRHQPQHF.